This T cell receptor (beta chain) originates from a study of blood T cell repertoires in COVID-19. Study-wide background: Acute and convalescent COVID-19 specimens originated in the United States, Italy and Spain.

Original processing notes: Counts of nucleated cells, estimated from reference gene primer amplification, were obtained. Measured with immunoSEQ multiplex PCR; TCRdb has only the in-frame clones, and not every one. D and trimming were read from the DNA, whereas the V and J calls and clone size are those reported in that table. Of over 200,000 clones detected, roughly 80% appear once; the ten largest clones hold about 8%. V shed 0 bases and J 9 bases; nucleotides not matched to a gene: 7. Germline assignment: CDR1 LGHDT and CDR2 YNNKEL (reference sequence). This CDR3 region has 16 residues. This clonotype originated in an elderly woman with acute or convalescent COVID-19. The chain links TRBV3-1 (or the pseudogene TRBV3-2) to TRBJ2-3; 12 bases fit TRBD2. Sample: peripheral blood. The CDR3 is CASSQEPSGGASTQYF. The CDR3 DNA reads as TGTGCCAGCAGCCAAGAACCTAGCGGGGGGGCAAGCACGCAGTATTTT.